The 27 T cell receptor beta chains presented below share a single source sample, sequenced in a study of CD8 T cells in ankylosing spondylitis. MiXCR, run by TCRdb on the 5' RACE reads, gives a single entry per CDR3 protein. The sample holds around 770,000 distinct CDR3 sequences, around 17% seen once. No antigens are known for them. Notes on the study in general: Made up of about eight highly homologous variants, a TCR beta motif appeared characteristic of ankylosing spondylitis blood.

Sample: blood, either unsorted or a sorted T cell fraction (not recorded which). The origin of the receptors is a male donor with ankylosing spondylitis.

The chain is built from TRBV9 and TRBJ1-6; D is unresolved. There are 15 residues in the CDR3. Trimming stripped 4 bases from V and 5 bases from J, with 13 bases between. Germline values: CDR1 SGDLS, CDR2 YYNGEE. The CDR3 reads CASSPYGRNNSPLHF. The DNA of the CDR3 is TGTGCCAGCAGCCCCTACGGGCGGAATAATTCACCCCTCCACTTT.

The rearrangement links TRBV5-1 to TRBJ2-1; 7 bases agree with TRBD1. Germline V gene data show CDR1 as SGHRS and CDR2 as YFSETQ. The V and J ends lost 0 bases and 2 bases, in that order; junction bases with no gene match: 5. This CDR3 contains 16 residues. The CDR3 protein is CASSLAQGKPYNEQFF. CDR3 bases: TGCGCCAGCAGCTTGGCACAGGGGAAACCCTACAATGAGCAGTTCTTC. The variable domain in full, with the rest retrieved from reference TRBV5-1 and TRBJ2-1, is KAGVTQTPRYLIKTRGQQVTLSCSPISGHRSVSWYQQTPGQGLQFLFEYFSETQRNKGNFPGRFSGRQFSNSRSEMNVSTLELGDSALYLCASSLAQGKPYNEQFFGPGTRLTVL.

This clonotype was picked up one time. This rearrangement joins TRBV27 to TRBJ2-3; 11 positions agree with TRBD2. V lost 6 bases and J lost 3; bases outside the gene matches: 8. The germline V gene encodes CDR1 MNHEY and CDR2 SMNVEV (reference sequence). The CDR3 spans 16 residues. The CDR3 protein is CASRRLAGKFTDTQYF. The CDR3 DNA reads TGTGCCAGCAGGCGACTAGCGGGAAAGTTTACAGATACGCAGTATTTT.

The chain recombines TRBV20-1 with TRBJ2-3, with D perhaps given as TRBD1 or TRBD2 (6 bases each). Deletions cut 3 bases from V and 4 bases from J, with 14 bases between. The germline V gene has CDR1 DFQATT and CDR2 SNEGSKA (reference sequence). The CDR3 has 14 residues. CDR3 sequence: CSARSGASPDTQYF. CDR3 nucleotides: TGCAGTGCTAGGTCGGGGGCTAGCCCAGATACGCAGTATTTT.

This clonotype showed up just a few times. The chain recombines TRBV2 with TRBJ1-1, with TRBD1 matching 10 bases. The germline V gene has CDR1 SNHLY and CDR2 FYNNEI. This CDR3 comprises 15 residues. J lost 3 bases, V lost 6 bases, and 7 bases had no gene match. The CDR3 region has the DNA TGTGCCAGCAGAAGGACAGGGGGAACGGACACTGAAGCTTTCTTT. Its protein product is CASRRTGGTDTEAFF.

The genes are TRBV25-1 and TRBJ2-5; weak D call: TRBD1 (5 bases). Per the germline V gene, CDR1 is MGHDK and CDR2 is SYGVNS. Trimming removed 3 bases at V and 7 bases at J, with 12 bases between. CDR3 length: 13 residues. The CDR3 spells CASSDQVQGTQYF. The DNA for the CDR3 is TGTGCCAGCAGTGACCAGGTCCAGGGGACCCAGTACTTC.

This clonotype was counted once. This sequence joins TRBV5-5 and TRBJ2-5; D not resolved. Trimming took off 5 bases at V and 3 bases at J, with 14 bases between the two ends. The CDR3 totals 14 residues. CDR1 is SGHKS and CDR2 is YYEKEE in the germline V gene (reference sequence). Here the CDR3 DNA reads TGTGCCAGCAGGCCGGGCCCGGTAAAAGAGACCCAGTACTTC. Its protein is CASRPGPVKETQYF.

The chain employs TRBV5-1 and TRBJ2-3, with TRBD2 matching over 8 bases. After removal of 4 bases from V and 2 bases from J, the junction contained 6 bases not matched to a gene. The germline gives CDR1 SGHRS, CDR2 YFSETQ. This CDR3 is 15 amino acids long. The CDR3 coding sequence is TGCGCCAGCAGCATTAGCGGGGTCAACACAGATACGCAGTATTTT. As protein: CASSISGVNTDTQYF.

The chain is built from TRBV29-1 and TRBJ2-1; 8 bases match TRBD1. This CDR3 has 13 amino acids. The V and J ends lost 4 bases and 6 bases, in that order; junction bases with no gene match: 5. Per germline, CDR1 SQVTM and CDR2 ANQGSEA. As DNA, the CDR3 is TGCAGCGTTGTTCAGGGGGCTGGCAATGAGCAGTTCTTC. It yields the protein CSVVQGAGNEQFF.

The chain couples TRBV5-1 to TRBJ1-1; unclear D gene. V was shortened by 1 base and J by 1 base, with 11 bases between the two germline ends. There are 15 residues in the CDR3. CDR1 is SGHRS and CDR2 is YFSETQ in the germline V gene. The CDR3 sequence: CASSLPGSTNTEAFF. The DNA of the CDR3 is TGCGCCAGCAGCTTGCCGGGGTCGACGAACACTGAAGCTTTCTTT.

The chain recombines TRBV18 with TRBJ2-2; no definite D call. Between the trimmed V and J ends, which lost 3 bases and 4 bases, there was a span of 6 bases. From germline, CDR1 is KGHSH and CDR2 LQKENI. The CDR3 sequence is 13 residues long. CDR3 DNA sequence: TGTGCCAGCTCACCGATCCTCACCGGGGAGCTGTTTTTT. The encoded protein is CASSPILTGELFF.

In its sample, this clonotype was seen a few times. The chain is built from TRBV29-1 and TRBJ1-5; no clear D. The V end was cut by 4 bases, the J end by 2 bases, with 9 bases between. Germline V CDR1 and CDR2: SQVTM, ANQGSEA. This CDR3 is built from 13 residues. The CDR3 loop reads CSVAVSGNQPQHF. The DNA of the CDR3 is TGCAGCGTTGCTGTGTCGGGCAATCAGCCCCAGCATTTT.

A few counts support this clonotype. This sequence joins TRBV29-1 and TRBJ2-3; a weak D match, TRBD2 (6 bases). Trimming stripped 0 bases from V and 2 bases from J, with 12 bases between. Germline V gives CDR1 SQVTM, CDR2 ANQGSEA. This CDR3 contains 15 residues. This chain's CDR3 is CSVEDPREFTDTQYF. As DNA, the CDR3 is TGCAGCGTTGAAGATCCACGGGAGTTCACAGATACGCAGTATTTT.

The chain combines TRBV24-1 with TRBJ1-1, with D perhaps matching TRBD1 (5 bases). The V gene lost 7 bases and the J gene lost 1 base, with 12 bases spanning the gap. This CDR3 contains 14 residues. The V gene's germline CDR1 is KGHDR and CDR2 SFDVKD. The CDR3 DNA reads TGTGCCACCAGGGCATCGGGGCCGAACACTGAAGCTTTCTTT. It specifies CATRASGPNTEAFF.

The chain recombines TRBV20-1 with TRBJ1-6; 7 bases are shared with TRBD1. With 3 bases clipped from V and 6 bases from J, the junction kept 2 bases outside the gene matches. The CDR3 spans 13 residues. The V gene's germline CDR1 is DFQATT and CDR2 SNEGSKA (reference sequence). The DNA of the CDR3 is TGCAGTGCTAGGAGGGACAGTAATTCACCCCTCCACTTT. It encodes CSARRDSNSPLHF.

The gene calls are TRBV7-2 and TRBJ2-3; D is undetermined. The CDR3 is 13 residues long. Germline V gives CDR1 SGHTA, CDR2 FQGNSA. V lost 2 bases, J lost 6 bases, and 9 bases lay in between. The CDR3 is CASSLSIIDTQYF. In nucleotides, the CDR3 is TGTGCCAGCAGCTTAAGCATTATCGATACGCAGTATTTT.

This clonotype has more than one count but fewer than ten. The V call is TRBV7-9, the J call TRBJ1-1; weak D call: TRBD1 (5 bases). V gave up 5 bases and J gave up 8 bases, with 24 bases separating them. Looked up from germline, CDR1 is SEHNR and CDR2 is FQNEAQ (reference sequence). This CDR3 has 16 amino acids. CDR3 region: CASSPRIDNPKGEAFF. The CDR3 nucleotides are TGTGCCAGCAGCCCTCGAATCGACAACCCAAAGGGGGAAGCTTTCTTT.

This clonotype was picked up a small number of times. The gene calls are TRBV6-5 and TRBJ1-1; D is unclear. There are 16 residues in the CDR3. Germline V CDR1 and CDR2: MNHEY, SVGAGI. V shed 0 bases and J shed 7 bases, with 18 bases lying between them. CDR3 region: CASSYSGPAPTYEAFF. In nucleotides, the CDR3 is TGTGCCAGCAGTTACTCCGGACCGGCACCGACCTATGAAGCTTTCTTT.

The gene calls are TRBV5-1 and TRBJ2-2; TRBD2 agrees at 7 bases. From germline, CDR1 is SGHRS and CDR2 YFSETQ. The CDR3 contains 15 residues. J lost 3 bases, V lost 4 bases, and 6 bases had no gene match. The DNA for the CDR3 is TGCGCCAGCAGCCAGCTAGCGGTCCACACCGGGGAGCTGTTTTTT. Translation gives CASSQLAVHTGELFF.

This sequence joins TRBV11-2 and TRBJ2-7; TRBD2 matches at 8 bases. Germline loops: CDR1 SGHAT, CDR2 FQNNGV. The J segment lost 2 bases and the V segment lost 4 bases, leaving 7 bases of the junction unmatched. The CDR3 runs to 15 residues. The CDR3 sequence: CASSSLSGRTYEQYF. The CDR3 DNA sequence: TGTGCCAGCAGCTCTTTGAGCGGGAGAACCTACGAGCAGTACTTC.

This clonotype was seen only a few times. The J gene is TRBJ1-1, the V gene TRBV4-1; possible D gene TRBD1, 6 bases. V was pared by 3 bases and J by 0 bases, with 8 bases between. Germline CDR1 and CDR2: MGHRA and YSYEKL. The CDR3 runs to 14 residues. CDR3 bases: TGCGCCAGCAGCCAGGACAGTATGAACACTGAAGCTTTCTTT. Protein sequence: CASSQDSMNTEAFF.

This clonotype has more than one count but fewer than ten. V and J are TRBV20-1 and TRBJ2-1; the match to TRBD2 covers 8 bases. In germline, CDR1 is DFQATT, CDR2 SNEGSKA (reference sequence). CDR3 length: 14 residues. V lost 5 bases to trimming and J lost 10 bases; unmatched junction nucleotides: 13. CDR3 amino acids: CSALPGAGGNEQFF. As DNA, the CDR3 is TGCAGTGCTCTCCCCGGTGCGGGGGGCAACGAGCAGTTCTTC.

The table lists this clonotype with many counts. The chain has TRBV4-2 and TRBJ2-7; 7 bases align to TRBD2. CDR1 and CDR2 (germline): LGHNA, YNFKEQ. The V and J ends lost 3 bases and 3 bases, in that order; junction bases with no gene match: 8. The CDR3 extends over 15 amino acids. Here the CDR3 reads CASSQAGVSDYEQYF. The CDR3 DNA follows: TGTGCCAGCAGCCAGGCGGGGGTATCCGACTACGAGCAGTACTTC.

In this sample, this clonotype turned up a few times. The chain combines TRBV7-8 with TRBJ1-1, with TRBD1 identical over 8 bases. V was clipped by 6 bases and J by 0 bases; unmatched bases: 6. The CDR3 runs to 15 residues. From germline, CDR1 is SGHVS and CDR2 FQNEAQ. CDR3 sequence (DNA): TGTGCCAGCAGATTGACAGGGGCTGTGAACACTGAAGCTTTCTTT. Residues: CASRLTGAVNTEAFF.

The chain carries TRBV9 and TRBJ2-2; D remains unclear. V lost 4 bases to trimming and J lost 0 bases, with 19 bases between them. The CDR3 sequence is 18 residues long. Germline-derived CDR1 and CDR2 are SGDLS and YYNGEE. CDR3 sequence: CASSPSWFAAANTGELFF. Here the CDR3 DNA reads TGTGCCAGCAGCCCATCTTGGTTTGCGGCGGCGAACACCGGGGAGCTGTTTTTT.

This clonotype was seen a few times. The chain joins TRBV11-2 to TRBJ2-5; tentative D call: TRBD1 (6 bases). Per germline, CDR1 SGHAT and CDR2 FQNNGV. The CDR3 length is 16 residues. The V gene lost 5 bases and the J gene lost 7 bases, with 23 bases spanning the gap. The CDR3 loop reads CASSPPHRAEDGTQYF. The CDR3 DNA reads as TGTGCCAGCAGCCCCCCTCACAGGGCAGAGGATGGGACCCAGTACTTC.

This clonotype showed up just a few times. The V call is TRBV7-9, the J call TRBJ2-5; D is uncertain. The CDR3 extends over 15 amino acids. V dropped 5 bases and J dropped 4 bases, with 17 bases sitting between them. Germline V gene lookup returns CDR1 SEHNR and CDR2 FQNEAQ (reference sequence). CDR3 sequence (DNA): TGTGCCAGCAGCCCCCTAACAGTGTCGATAGAGACCCAGTACTTC. Encoded protein: CASSPLTVSIETQYF.